What follows are 29 T cell receptor beta chains derived from one specimen sequenced in a study of T cells in Graves' hyperthyroidism and ophthalmopathy. The TCR beta CDR3 regions underwent amplification using RNA transcripts as the source. HTBI primers were employed in a first-round RT-PCR of the TCR CDR3. Each CDR3 protein gets one entry after TCRdb re-called the multiplex PCR reads with MiXCR. The repertoire holds approximately 720,000 distinct CDR3 sequences, approximately 18% seen once, with 16% in the top ten. Sequences were obtained from blood. The origin of the receptors is a woman in her 50s with Graves' hyperthyroidism that later progressed to Graves' ophthalmopathy.

This clonotype came up a few times. Sequence at one end of the junction differs from germline and may be a read error. The J gene is TRBJ2-5, the V gene TRBV20-1; TRBD1 or TRBD2 may be the D gene (6 bases each). Germline assignment: CDR1 DFQATT and CDR2 SNEGSKA (reference sequence). The CDR3 totals 16 residues. CDR3 loop: CSAPPWEQPRGEAQHF. The CDR3 bases are TGCAGTGCTCCCCCATGGGAACAGCCAAGGGGGGAGGCCCAGCACTTC.

This clonotype was seen repeatedly, ten times or more. The chain is built from TRBV12-3 or TRBV12-4 and TRBJ2-1; D unclear. The germline V and J ends were trimmed by 6 bases and 7 bases, with 10 bases remaining between them. The CDR3 runs 12 residues. CDR3 protein: CASSPLGNEQFF. In DNA, the CDR3 is TGTGCCAGCAGCCCCCTGGGGAATGAGCAGTTCTTC.

This clonotype has a handful of counts. This chain links TRBV3-1 with TRBJ2-3, with 7 bases that match TRBD2. Germline V lookup: CDR1 LGHDT, CDR2 YNNKEL (reference sequence). The junction had 9 bases not matched to a gene; V was cut back by 0 bases and J by 3 bases. The CDR3 runs 17 residues. The CDR3 DNA reads as TGTGCCAGCAGCCAAGATCCCAGAAGCGGGGCGACAGATACGCAGTATTTT. Its protein is CASSQDPRSGATDTQYF.

CDR3 sequence reads: CASSISGTGGPKLEKLFF. In DNA form, the CDR3 reads TGTGCCAGTAGTATATCCGGGACAGGGGGGCCAAAACTTGAAAAACTGTTTTTT. V gene TRBV19 combines with J gene TRBJ1-4; TRBD1 matches 11 bases. Germline trimming cut 2 bases from V and 7 bases from J; bases unmatched to any gene: 12. Germline assignment: CDR1 LNHDA and CDR2 SQIVND (reference sequence). This CDR3 has 18 amino acids.

The chain links TRBV9 to TRBJ1-6; a weak D match, TRBD1 (5 bases). Looked up from germline, CDR1 is SGDLS and CDR2 is YYNGEE. V shed 4 bases and J shed 9 bases, with 17 bases lying between them. This CDR3 spans 15 amino acids. CDR3 region: CASSPLGTGVSPLHF. CDR3 in DNA: TGTGCCAGCAGCCCGTTGGGCACGGGGGTTTCACCCCTCCACTTT.

This clonotype occurred a few times. The CDR3 here is CASRRQGQPQHF. DNA of the CDR3: TGTGCCAGCAGAAGACAGGGCCAGCCCCAGCATTTT. This sequence joins TRBV6-1 and TRBJ1-5; 7 nucleotides agree with TRBD1. Trimming at V came to 6 bases and at J to 7 bases, leaving 3 bases not matched to a gene. Germline V gene data show CDR1 as MNHNS and CDR2 as SASEGT. There are 12 residues in the CDR3.

This clonotype was seen more than once but under ten times. The V gene is TRBV7-2, the J gene TRBJ1-2; possibly TRBD1 for D (5 bases). V dropped 5 bases and J dropped 11 bases, with 18 bases sitting between them. Germline CDR1 SGHTA, CDR2 FQGNSA. The CDR3 spans 13 residues. For the CDR3, the DNA is TGTGCCAGCAGCACGCCGGGGGACGGCGAATACACCTTC. Translation: CASSTPGDGEYTF.

This clonotype was recorded a few times. V gene TRBV3-1 combines with J gene TRBJ2-7; D possibly corresponds to TRBD2 (6 bases). The CDR3 is made up of 13 amino acids. CDR1 and CDR2 from the germline V gene are LGHDT and YNNKEL (reference sequence). The V end was cut by 7 bases, the J end by 2 bases, with 12 bases between. The CDR3 here is CASTKTSPYEQYF. The CDR3 DNA reads TGTGCCAGCACCAAGACTAGTCCCTACGAGCAGTACTTC.

This clonotype was recorded at least ten times. This chain links TRBV6-1 with TRBJ2-1; D gene ambiguous. Germline V gene sequence: CDR1 MNHNS, CDR2 SASEGT. Trimming left V 3 bases short and J 0 bases short, with 9 bases between. The CDR3 runs to 15 residues. The CDR3 DNA reads TGTGCCAGCAGTGAGGGTTCGGCCTCCTACAATGAGCAGTTCTTC. Translation gives CASSEGSASYNEQFF.

Regarding this clonotype: A read error may be the cause here, since a much bigger clone is one base away. The chain uses TRBV11-2 and TRBJ1-5, with D possibly being TRBD1 (5 bases). CDR3 length: 14 amino acids. Germline CDR1 reads SGHAT; CDR2 reads FQNNGV. The CDR3 DNA reads TGTGCCGGCAGCCCCGGACAACCCAATCAGCCCCAGCATTTT. Translating it yields CAGSPGQPNQPQHF.

This rearrangement joins TRBV4-1 to TRBJ1-2; the D is unclear. V was clipped by 1 base and J by 6 bases, with 9 bases between them. The CDR3 runs to 13 residues. Germline CDR1 and CDR2: MGHRA and YSYEKL. CDR3 protein: CASSQGPGDGYTF. The CDR3 region has the DNA TGCGCCAGCAGCCAAGGACCAGGTGATGGCTACACCTTC.

This clonotype was observed a handful of times. Written as DNA, the CDR3 is TGTGCCAGCAGCTTGGCGGGTGGTCCCCAGCATTTT. Its translation is CASSLAGGPQHF. The genes are TRBV5-6 and TRBJ1-5; D call uncertain. The V gene lost 0 bases and the J gene lost 10 bases, with 8 bases spanning the gap. Germline V CDR1 and CDR2: SGHDT, YYEEEE. The CDR3 has 12 amino acids.

The chain couples TRBV7-3 to TRBJ1-1; TRBD1 might be the D (6 bases). V lost 5 bases and J lost 0, with 13 bases in between. Germline V gene data show CDR1 as SGHTA and CDR2 as FQGTGA. The CDR3 consists of 15 residues. DNA of the CDR3: TGTGCCAGCAGCCCCCACAGGGATCTGAACACTGAAGCTTTCTTT. Its translation: CASSPHRDLNTEAFF.

The chain recombines TRBV27 with TRBJ2-7, with 9 bases fitting TRBD2. Germline loops: CDR1 MNHEY, CDR2 SMNVEV (reference sequence). The CDR3 covers 15 residues. Trimming at V came to 3 bases and at J to 7 bases, leaving 10 bases not matched to a gene. The chain's CDR3 is CASSLAGGGRREQYF. CDR3 coding DNA: TGTGCCAGCAGTTTGGCGGGGGGGGGCCGGCGTGAGCAGTACTTC.

The chain has TRBV19 and TRBJ1-4; D may be TRBD1 (5 bases). In germline, CDR1 is LNHDA, CDR2 SQIVND (reference sequence). CDR3 length: 13 amino acids. V lost 5 bases and J lost 7, with 11 bases in between. In DNA, the CDR3 is TGTGCCAGTAGTCGACAGATACGTGAAAAACTGTTTTTT. It is translated as CASSRQIREKLFF.

This clonotype was counted ten times or more. CDR3 DNA sequence: TGTGCCAGCAGCTTCTCTTCGCGGGAGACCCAGTACTTC. Residues: CASSFSSRETQYF. This chain joins TRBV7-2 and TRBJ2-5; no clear D gene. CDR1 SGHTA and CDR2 FQGNSA come from the germline V gene. The CDR3 has 13 residues. Trimming cost V 3 bases and J 5 bases, with 10 bases left between them.

The chain carries TRBV4-1 and TRBJ2-3; D perhaps matches TRBD2 (7 bases). In germline, CDR1 is MGHRA, CDR2 YSYEKL. This CDR3 comprises 13 residues. The V gene lost 9 bases and the J gene lost 4 bases, with 14 bases spanning the gap. DNA for the CDR3: TGCGCCAGTAGGGGGGGGAACGCAGATACGCAGTATTTT. It translates to CASRGGNADTQYF.

This chain uses TRBV5-4 with TRBJ1-3; D gene ambiguous. Germline CDR1 reads SGHNT; CDR2 reads YYREEE (reference sequence). This CDR3 contains 15 residues. Trimming left V 0 bases short and J 5 bases short, with 12 bases between. Here the CDR3 reads CASSLASGGRNTIYF. As DNA, the CDR3 is TGTGCCAGCAGCTTGGCTTCAGGCGGTAGAAACACCATATATTTT.

In this sample, this clonotype turned up once. The chain carries TRBV15 and TRBJ1-5; D is unresolved. Trimming took off 5 bases at V and 7 bases at J, with 12 bases between the two ends. CDR3 length: 13 residues. CDR1 and CDR2 (germline): LNHNV, YYDKDF (reference sequence). The CDR3 nucleotides are TGTGCCACCAGCGGGAGTTATCAACAGCCCCAGCATTTT. Translated, it gives CATSGSYQQPQHF.

This clonotype was recorded at least ten times. The J gene is TRBJ1-1, the V gene TRBV11-1, with no clear D. The CDR3 runs to 13 residues. V lost 6 bases to trimming and J lost 4 bases, with 12 bases between them. The germline CDR1 and CDR2 sequences are SGHAT and FQDESV (reference sequence). In nucleotides, the CDR3 is TGTGCCAGCAGTTTGAGGGCTCGCACTGAAGCTTTCTTT. Its protein is CASSLRARTEAFF.

This clonotype appeared many times. J is TRBJ2-7 and V is TRBV12-3 or TRBV12-4; 11 bases map to TRBD1. The CDR3 is 13 residues long. Trimming cost V 8 bases and J 4 bases; bases outside gene matches: 4. This CDR3 reads CASGQGAGYEQYF. The DNA for the CDR3 is TGTGCCAGCGGACAGGGGGCCGGTTACGAGCAGTACTTC.

This clonotype was detected a few times. The V call is TRBV5-6, the J call TRBJ1-5; possibly TRBD1 for D (5 bases). The CDR3 extends over 16 amino acids. Trimming left V 2 bases short and J 3 bases short, with 15 bases between. CDR1 is SGHDT, CDR2 YYEEEE, per germline. CDR3 amino acids: CASSFGGSFYNQPQHF. As DNA, the CDR3 is TGTGCCAGCAGCTTTGGGGGTTCTTTTTACAATCAGCCCCAGCATTTT.

In its sample, this clonotype was seen many times. V usage is TRBV12-3 or TRBV12-4 and J usage is TRBJ2-7; TRBD1 aligns across 9 bases. This CDR3 has 14 amino acids. Germline trimming cut 5 bases from V and 0 bases from J; bases unmatched to any gene: 2. The CDR3 reads CASSTGQGSYEQYF. For the CDR3, the DNA is TGTGCCAGCAGTACGGGACAGGGCTCCTACGAGCAGTACTTC.

This clonotype was observed at least ten times. V gene TRBV12-3 or TRBV12-4 combines with J gene TRBJ1-1; a possible D gene is TRBD1 (5 bases). V lost 4 bases, J lost 0 bases, and 9 bases lay in between. The length of the CDR3 is 14 residues. CDR3 loop: CASSSRDLNTEAFF. CDR3 sequence (DNA): TGTGCCAGCAGTTCAAGGGACTTGAACACTGAAGCTTTCTTT.

This clonotype was seen repeatedly, ten times or more. V and J are TRBV7-6 and TRBJ2-5; D possibly matches TRBD1 or TRBD2 (5 bases each). The CDR3 has 16 residues. Trimming removed 1 base at V and 5 bases at J, with 17 bases between. Germline V CDR1 and CDR2: SGHVS, FNYEAQ. This CDR3 reads CASSLGFIGDVETQYF. CDR3 DNA sequence: TGTGCCAGCAGCTTAGGCTTCATCGGGGACGTGGAGACCCAGTACTTC.

This clonotype has ten or more counts. This chain uses TRBV12-3 or TRBV12-4 with TRBJ1-5, with D possibly being TRBD1 (5 bases). This CDR3 is 18 amino acids long. Deletions cut 6 bases from V and 2 bases from J, with 23 bases between. In nucleotides, the CDR3 is TGTGCCAGCAGCAGGAAGGGGTCCTCGGGGTTCGGCAATCAGCCCCAGCATTTT. Residues: CASSRKGSSGFGNQPQHF.

This clonotype has ten or more counts. The chain links TRBV12-3 or TRBV12-4 to TRBJ2-1, with D unclear. The CDR3 contains 12 residues. V lost 6 bases and J 10 bases, leaving 13 bases between the germline ends. DNA of the CDR3: TGTGCCAGCAGCCTGGATGGCTCGGAGCAGTTCTTC. Translation gives CASSLDGSEQFF.

In its sample, this clonotype was seen many times. The chain has TRBV11-2 and TRBJ2-3; D unresolved. Germline V gene lookup returns CDR1 SGHAT and CDR2 FQNNGV. The CDR3 sequence is 14 residues long. Trimming took off 3 bases at V and 0 bases at J, with 7 bases between the two ends. Written as DNA, the CDR3 is TGTGCCAGCAGCTTGGGCAGTAGCACAGATACGCAGTATTTT. As protein: CASSLGSSTDTQYF.

V is TRBV19 and J is TRBJ1-2; possibly TRBD1 for D (5 bases). The germline V gene encodes CDR1 LNHDA and CDR2 SQIVND (reference sequence). V shed 1 base and J shed 1 base, with 19 bases lying between them. The CDR3 is 18 amino acids. CDR3 nucleotides: TGTGCCAGTAGTATAGTAACGGACTCGGGGCCCCTTAACTATGGCTACACCTTC. Encoded protein: CASSIVTDSGPLNYGYTF.